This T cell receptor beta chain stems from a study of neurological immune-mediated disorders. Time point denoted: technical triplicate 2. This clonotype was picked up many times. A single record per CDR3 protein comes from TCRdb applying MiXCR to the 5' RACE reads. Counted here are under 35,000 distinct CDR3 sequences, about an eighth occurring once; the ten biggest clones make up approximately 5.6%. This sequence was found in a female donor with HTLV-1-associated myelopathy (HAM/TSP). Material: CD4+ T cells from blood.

CDR3 DNA sequence: TGCAGTGCTAGAGCCCCGACAGACTCCTACGAGCAGTACTTC. Amino acid sequence: CSARAPTDSYEQYF. V and J are TRBV20-1 and TRBJ2-7; D possibly corresponds to TRBD1 (5 bases). Looked up from germline, CDR1 is DFQATT and CDR2 is SNEGSKA (reference sequence). V lost 1 base and J 0 bases, leaving 10 bases between the germline ends. The CDR3 length is 14 residues.